This TCR beta chain derives from a study of T cell responses to AZD1222 COVID-19 vaccine (dated by TCRdb to the early 2020s). Some background on the complete study: Because spike-specific TCR depth and breadth did not differ between the two schedules, AZD1222 recipients who got a second dose at roughly 4 weeks were pooled with those who got a second dose at roughly 12 weeks. A total of about 230 trial participants underwent TCR sequencing, of whom some 210 received two doses of AZD1222 and 26 received two doses of the MenACWY control vaccine. Trial participants were enrolled by age into subgroups of 18-55, 56-69 and 70-plus years, and 148, 28 and 57 TCR-sequenced participants, respectively, were included in these subgroups.

Overall results and qualifications from the work: Participants were mostly white British and included more females than males, and it was suggested by the authors that clonal diversity may have been underestimated. The 56-69-year group was small, and its depth increase did not reach significance, likely because of low power. After two AZD1222 doses, both the breadth and the depth of spike-specific TCRs were significantly higher than at day 0 and than in MenACWY recipients. The whole spike protein was spanned by vaccine-associated CD4 TCRs, and dominant responses were seen in regions 160-218 and 743-854. Reportedly, close to half of the unique spike-specific TCRs recognized epitopes lying outside the regions that are mutated in the B.1.351 and B.1.1.7 variants. Because no samples from the day 14 peak response were available, repertoires could be characterized only after the peak T cell response. Conclusions about previously exposed vaccinees are limited because only six or seven AZD1222 recipients were SARS-CoV-2 seropositive at baseline.

The CDR3 regions of human TCRbeta chains were analyzed by immunosequencing. Processing in the source paper ran as follows. Repertoire TCRs were checked for matches against a reference library of SARS-CoV-2-specific TCRs that had been generated using the MIRA antigen-specificity platform. Breadth was defined as the fraction of unique TCRs that were SARS-CoV-2-associated, and depth was defined as the fraction of total T cells that were SARS-CoV-2-associated. Each spike-specific TCR was assigned to its reactive spike region and to a CD4 or CD8 class using the MIRA data. Log10-transformed breadth and depth values were compared by one-way ANOVA with Sidak's multiple comparisons tests. This immuneACCESS table, as held by TCRdb, lists in-frame sequences with V and J called but not all clones. Of the missing ones, under half trace to an unresolved V gene in checked studies; the others have no known cause. The V and J calls and clone size were taken over from that table, and D and trimming were inferred from the DNA. The sample table holds more than 150,000 clones, of which around 93% were seen once. The ten largest clones capture approximately 4.8% of the sample.

Via the germline V gene, CDR1 is MDHEN and CDR2 SYDVKM. V is shortened by 4 bases, J by 0 bases, and the region joining them spans 16 bases. The CDR3, cysteine through phenylalanine, is 16 amino acids long. Just the 48-base CDR3 DNA is kept, in frame starting at base 1. In the case of this clone: Its antigen remains undetermined. Within one base of it there is no much larger clone, and no base qualities were kept.

Interpreted using the paper, the time point label stands for: baseline before first vaccination. Vaccinee samples were obtained from the UK trials COV001 and COV002, which included a single-blind randomized controlled phase 2/3 trial of AZD1222 (ChAdOx1 nCoV-19) in healthy adults. For TCRbeta chain sequencing, PBMC samples were collected from trial participants at day 0 and at day 28 after the second dose. This clonotype was obtained from an adult in good health. The chain is made from TRBV28 and TRBJ2-7; the D region possibly corresponds to TRBD2 (6 bases align). Specimen: peripheral blood, collected on day 0 of AZD1222 vaccination. The nucleotide sequence is TGTGCCAGCAGTTCCCCCCCCGGGCGGGACTCCTACGAGCAGTACTTC. This codes for CASSSPPGRDSYEQYF.